A selection of T cell receptor beta chains follows, all from one sample in a study of CD8 T cells in ankylosing spondylitis. MiXCR was run by TCRdb on the 5' RACE reads, yielding one entry per CDR3 protein. The sample consists of over 700,000 distinct CDR3 sequences, 15% to 20% of them appearing once. Sequencing was performed on blood, either unsorted or a sorted T cell fraction (not recorded which). These receptors were taken from a male donor with ankylosing spondylitis. CDR3s include the opening cysteine and the closing phenylalanine or tryptophan. A D gene is named only where the DNA matches it firmly. Not every row has a clone size; where given, it reads once, few, many or a size class.

j_call,d_call,clone_size,v_call,cdr3_nt,cdr3_aa
TRBJ2-3,-,-,TRBV20-1,TGCAGTGCCACCCCCCCCCAGACGGGCGGCACAGATACGCAGTATTTT,CSATPPQTGGTDTQYF
TRBJ2-3,TRBD2,-,TRBV11-2,TGTGCCAGCAGCTTAGATCTTCCTAGCGGGAGGGGAGATACGCAGTATTTT,CASSLDLPSGRGDTQYF
TRBJ1-1,-,once,TRBV10-3,TGTGCCATCAGTGACCCAGGCAAGGAAACTGAAGCTTTCTTT,CAISDPGKETEAFF
TRBJ1-5,TRBD1,-,TRBV7-2,TGTGCCAGCAGCTTGGGACAGCCTAGCAATCAGCCCCAGCATTTT,CASSLGQPSNQPQHF
TRBJ1-1,-,few,TRBV9,TGTGCCAGCAGCGTAGGCGGGACGATGGGCACTGAAGCTTTCTTT,CASSVGGTMGTEAFF
TRBJ1-2,TRBD1,few,TRBV5-1,TGCGCCAGCAGCTTTAGTCCGGGACAGGGAGTGTCTGGCTACACCTTC,CASSFSPGQGVSGYTF
TRBJ1-1,-,many,TRBV29-1,TGCAGCGCATCTGATCGGAACACTGAAGCTTTCTTT,CSASDRNTEAFF
TRBJ1-1,-,many,TRBV12-3/TRBV12-4,TGTGCCAGCAGTCCTCAGAGCTTTAACACTGAAGCTTTCTTT,CASSPQSFNTEAFF
TRBJ1-1,TRBD1,-,TRBV27,TGTGCCAGCAGTAGGCCGGGACAGGGTTTCACTGAAGCTTTCTTT,CASSRPGQGFTEAFF
TRBJ1-1,TRBD1,few,TRBV12-3/TRBV12-4,TGTGCCAGCGGAGGGACAGGGGCGAACACTGAAGCTTTCTTT,CASGGTGANTEAFF
TRBJ1-6,-,many,TRBV12-3/TRBV12-4,TGTGCCAGCGCCAGGGACGGGAATAATTCACCCCTCCACTTT,CASARDGNNSPLHF
TRBJ1-2,TRBD1,few,TRBV11-2,TGTGCCAGCAGCTCGGCTCTAACAGGGGGTGGCTACACCTTC,CASSSALTGGGYTF
TRBJ2-4,-,few,TRBV13,TGTGCCAGCAGCTTAGGCGCTAGAGAGGACATTCAGTACTTC,CASSLGAREDIQYF
TRBJ2-5,TRBD1,-,TRBV4-1,TGCGCCAGCAGGCGACAGGGCCAAGAGACCCAGTACTTC,CASRRQGQETQYF
TRBJ1-2,-,-,TRBV5-5,TGTGCCAGCAGCTTGGCCAGGGCAGCGGACTATGGCTACACCTTC,CASSLARAADYGYTF
TRBJ2-7,-,few,TRBV5-1,TGCGCCAGCAGCTTAATCGCAGGGTCACAGGCATACGAGCAGTACTTC,CASSLIAGSQAYEQYF
TRBJ2-1,-,-,TRBV5-1,TGCGCCAGCAGCTTGGATCCACCCGGCTCCTACAATGAGCAGTTCTTC,CASSLDPPGSYNEQFF
TRBJ2-7,-,-,TRBV4-2,TGTGCCAGCAGCCAAGAGTACGGGGGCCCGAACGAGCAGTACTTC,CASSQEYGGPNEQYF
TRBJ2-1,-,-,TRBV28,TGTGCCAGCAGTCTCTCGCTAGCGAGCTCCTACAATGAGCAGTTCTTC,CASSLSLASSYNEQFF
TRBJ1-1,-,few,TRBV5-1,TGCGCCAGCAGCTTAAGGGCCCAAATGAACACTGAAGCTTTCTTT,CASSLRAQMNTEAFF
TRBJ2-7,TRBD1,-,TRBV20-1,TGCAGTGCTAGAGAGCAGGGCAGGGGGCGGTCCTACGAGCAGTACTTC,CSAREQGRGRSYEQYF
TRBJ2-7,-,few,TRBV5-1,TGCGCCAGCAGCTTGGCGGCAGGCAATTTGAGGGAGCAGTACTTC,CASSLAAGNLREQYF
TRBJ1-3,-,few,TRBV20-1,TGCAGTGCTAGAGACAATCAGCGCTACACCATATATTTT,CSARDNQRYTIYF
TRBJ2-5,TRBD1,few,TRBV5-1,TGCGCCAGCAGCTCATCCCTGGACAGGGGAGAGACCCAGTACTTC,CASSSSLDRGETQYF
TRBJ2-1,-,-,TRBV7-9,TGTGCCAGCAGGGCGGGGGCCCCCGGTGAGCAGTTCTTC,CASRAGAPGEQFF
TRBJ2-7,TRBD2,-,TRBV4-1,TGCGCCAGCAGCCAAGTAGCGGGGGGTAACGAGCAGTACTTC,CASSQVAGGNEQYF
TRBJ2-3,TRBD2,few,TRBV7-2,TGTGCCAGCAGCTCTGGACTAGCGGGATCAGCAGATACGCAGTATTTT,CASSSGLAGSADTQYF
TRBJ2-1,TRBD2,few,TRBV10-3,TGTGCCATCAGTGGGACTAGCGGGAGGACTAATGAGCAGTTCTTC,CAISGTSGRTNEQFF
TRBJ1-3,-,once,TRBV7-8,TGTGCCAGCAGCCCCGCCGGGACTCCTGGAAACACCATATATTTT,CASSPAGTPGNTIYF
TRBJ2-7,-,once,TRBV5-5,TGTGCCAGCGCTCGAACCGGGACATGGTTCTACGAGCAGTACTTC,CASARTGTWFYEQYF
TRBJ2-2,-,few,TRBV20-1,TGCAGTGCTAGGTCGGGAGCCACCGGGGAGCTGTTTTTT,CSARSGATGELFF
TRBJ2-1,TRBD1,-,TRBV29-1,TGCAGCGTTGAACCTCAGGGGGTCCGCAATGAGCAGTTCTTC,CSVEPQGVRNEQFF
TRBJ2-2,TRBD2,many,TRBV12-3/TRBV12-4,TGTGCCACCGCTCTGGAGGGTAGCGGGGTGGACGGGGAGCTGTTTTTT,CATALEGSGVDGELFF
TRBJ2-5,TRBD2,many,TRBV5-1,TGCGCCAGCAGCCCGGGACTAGCTCAAGAGACCCAGTACTTC,CASSPGLAQETQYF
TRBJ2-1,-,few,TRBV4-1,TGCGCCAGCAGCCAGGGGACGAACAGTGGTAATGAGCAGTTCTTC,CASSQGTNSGNEQFF
TRBJ2-5,-,-,TRBV6-2/TRBV6-3,TGTGCCAGCAGGAAACTAGTGGTCTTGCTTGAGACCCAGTACTTC,CASRKLVVLLETQYF
TRBJ2-1,-,few,TRBV5-1,TGCGCCAGCAGCTTTCGACCACAGGGTGGGTTAGGTGAGCAGTTCTTC,CASSFRPQGGLGEQFF
TRBJ2-1,-,few,TRBV18,TGTGCCAGCTCACCAGACAGAACCTACAATGAGCAGTTCTTC,CASSPDRTYNEQFF
TRBJ1-2,-,-,TRBV12-3/TRBV12-4,TGTGCCAGCATCGCGCCGGGTATAAGTGGCTACACCTTC,CASIAPGISGYTF
TRBJ2-3,-,-,TRBV7-2,TGTGCCAGCAGCCTCCGGGGCCAACCTAGCACAGATACGCAGTATTTT,CASSLRGQPSTDTQYF
TRBJ1-5,TRBD1,few,TRBV6-2/TRBV6-3,TGTGCCAGCAGGCAAGGGGGCGGCAATCAGCCCCAGCATTTT,CASRQGGGNQPQHF
TRBJ1-6,-,-,TRBV12-3/TRBV12-4,TGTGCCAGCAGTTTAAAAGAGGCCGGGTATTCACCCCTCCACTTT,CASSLKEAGYSPLHF
TRBJ1-1,-,once,TRBV18,TGTGCCAGCTCACAAAACGCGGGGTACCAGGAGGTAGCTTTCTTT,CASSQNAGYQEVAFF
TRBJ2-3,-,few,TRBV5-1,TGCGCCAGCAGCCCACCACAGGGAGACCCAGATACGCAGTATTTT,CASSPPQGDPDTQYF
TRBJ1-6,-,-,TRBV7-3,TGTGCCAGCAGCTTAGATCCGGGTGGTTCACCCCTCCACTTT,CASSLDPGGSPLHF
TRBJ1-1,-,-,TRBV6-5,TGTGCCAGCAGTTTCCAGGGAGACATCCCTGAAGCTTTCTTT,CASSFQGDIPEAFF
TRBJ2-3,TRBD2,many,TRBV20-1,TGCAGTGCGTCGACTAGCGGGACTAGCACAGATACGCAGTATTTT,CSASTSGTSTDTQYF
TRBJ1-5,TRBD1,-,TRBV7-2,TGTGCCAGCAGCCGGGACAGCGATCAGCCCCAGCATTTT,CASSRDSDQPQHF
TRBJ2-7,TRBD2,-,TRBV3-1,TGTGCCAGCAGCCAGGGACTAGCGGGGCCGGAGCAGTACTTC,CASSQGLAGPEQYF
TRBJ1-2,TRBD1,few,TRBV6-1,TGTGCCAGCAGTCCACCTGAGGGGGAGGGGGCGGCCTATGGCTACACCTTC,CASSPPEGEGAAYGYTF
TRBJ2-5,-,-,TRBV9,TGTGCCAGCAGCGTAGGGTCCTTTCAAGAGACCCAGTACTTC,CASSVGSFQETQYF
TRBJ2-3,-,few,TRBV25-1,TGTGCCAGCAGTGAATGGGGCGCGGATACGCAGTATTTT,CASSEWGADTQYF
TRBJ1-2,TRBD1,few,TRBV7-9,TGTGCCAGCAGGGAATCAGGGGGAGAAGGCTACACCTTC,CASRESGGEGYTF
TRBJ2-5,TRBD1,few,TRBV24-1,TGTGCCACCAGTGATCCAGCGGGACAGGGGAAAGAGACCCAGTACTTC,CATSDPAGQGKETQYF
TRBJ2-1,TRBD2,many,TRBV7-3,TGTGCCAGCAGCATAAGCGGGGGGGGATTCTCCTACAATGAGCAGTTCTTC,CASSISGGGFSYNEQFF
TRBJ2-2,TRBD2,many,TRBV20-1,TGCAGTGCTTTTCTAGCGGAGTCGAACACCGGGGAGCTGTTTTTT,CSAFLAESNTGELFF
TRBJ1-1,-,few,TRBV2,TGTGCCAGCAGTGAGCGAGACTTGAACACTGAAGCTTTCTTT,CASSERDLNTEAFF